The 18 T cell receptor beta chains given below trace back to one sample, sequenced in a study of blood T cell repertoires in COVID-19. Generated by immunoSEQ multiplex PCR, the TCRdb table keeps only in-frame clones and is missing some. The data hold 150,000 or so clones, with approximately 83% observed a single time. Sequenced material: peripheral blood. The source is a woman aged 80 or over with acute or convalescent COVID-19.

Only one count was recorded for this clone. The rearrangement links TRBV24-1 to TRBJ2-3; tentatively, D is TRBD2 (6 bases). Trimming took 5 bases from V and 4 from J, leaving 12 bases between them. Germline V CDR1 and CDR2: KGHDR, SFDVKD. This CDR3 is built from 14 residues. CDR3 coding DNA: TGTGCCACCAGTGGGCGGGGCGGTTCAGATACGCAGTATTTT. It is translated as CATSGRGGSDTQYF.

The chain combines TRBV6-6 with TRBJ2-2, with TRBD1 identical over 10 bases. This CDR3 contains 15 residues. Germline CDR1 reads MNHNY; CDR2 reads SVGAGI (reference sequence). V lost 6 bases to trimming and J lost 5 bases; unmatched junction nucleotides: 6. The CDR3 bases are TGTGCCAGCAGGGTGGGACAGGGGTGGACCGGGGAGCTGTTTTTT. Translation gives CASRVGQGWTGELFF.

The chain has TRBV20-1 and TRBJ2-1; TRBD2 matches 7 bases. The CDR3 is 15 amino acids. Germline trimming cut 3 bases from V and 0 bases from J; bases unmatched to any gene: 5. Per germline, CDR1 DFQATT and CDR2 SNEGSKA (reference sequence). The CDR3 nucleotides read TGCAGTGCTAGTAGCGGGTCCGTCTCCTACAATGAGCAGTTCTTC. It translates to CSASSGSVSYNEQFF.

The rearrangement links TRBV19 to TRBJ1-3; D gene uncertain. This CDR3 has 15 residues. V gave up 5 bases and J gave up 0 bases, with 11 bases separating them. Germline V CDR1 and CDR2: LNHDA, SQIVND (reference sequence). This CDR3 reads CASSPDGSSGNTIYF. The CDR3 region has the DNA TGTGCCAGTAGTCCGGACGGGAGCTCTGGAAACACCATATATTTT.

J is TRBJ1-2 and V is TRBV19; 9 nucleotides agree with TRBD1. Per the germline V gene, CDR1 is LNHDA and CDR2 is SQIVND (reference sequence). V shed 4 bases, J shed 10 bases, and the junction held 7 bases outside the gene matches. The CDR3 length is 13 residues. CDR3 in amino acids: CASSRGQGRDYTF. In DNA, the CDR3 is TGTGCCAGTAGTAGGGGACAGGGTCGAGACTACACCTTC.

The V and J genes are TRBV3-1 (or the pseudogene TRBV3-2) and TRBJ1-5; D unclear. The V gene lost 3 bases and the J gene lost 9 bases, with 9 bases spanning the gap. The CDR3 consists of 12 residues. CDR1 and CDR2 from the germline V gene are LGHDT and YNNKEL (reference sequence). The CDR3 sequence is CASSQGAWPQHF. In DNA, the CDR3 is TGTGCCAGCAGCCAGGGAGCTTGGCCCCAGCATTTT.

The chain links TRBV7-2 to TRBJ1-2; 7 positions match TRBD1. Germline assignment: CDR1 SGHTA and CDR2 FQGNSA. After removal of 5 bases from V and 4 bases from J, the junction contained 7 bases not matched to a gene. The CDR3 has 14 residues. The CDR3 bases are TGTGCCAGCAGCGCAGACAGGGTGAGCTATGGCTACACCTTC. Translation gives CASSADRVSYGYTF.

For the CDR3, the DNA is TGTGCCAGCAGTGAACTAGCGGGGGGAAGATACGAGCAGTACTTC. It is translated as CASSELAGGRYEQYF. The V gene is TRBV2, the J gene TRBJ2-7; TRBD2 aligns across 11 bases. There are 15 residues in the CDR3. V trimming: 2 bases; J trimming: 4 bases; junction bases outside the gene matches: 4. The germline CDR1 and CDR2 sequences are SNHLY and FYNNEI.

This clone has just a few counts. The V call is TRBV7-2, the J call TRBJ1-2; D is perhaps TRBD1 (6 bases). CDR3 length equals 15 residues. Germline-derived CDR1 and CDR2 are SGHTA and FQGNSA. V lost 4 bases and J 5 bases, leaving 17 bases between the germline ends. The CDR3 here is CASSWGAGTHYGYTF. The DNA for the CDR3 is TGTGCCAGCAGCTGGGGTGCCGGGACACATTATGGCTACACCTTC.

The V and J genes are TRBV28 and TRBJ1-3; D uncertain. The germline V and J ends were trimmed by 5 bases and 8 bases, with 19 bases remaining between them. CDR1 is MDHEN, CDR2 SYDVKM, per germline. The CDR3 totals 15 residues. The CDR3: CASSGLPVGRYTIYF. Written as DNA, the CDR3 is TGTGCCAGCAGTGGGTTGCCGGTGGGCAGATACACCATATATTTT.

Only one count was recorded for this clone. DNA for the CDR3: TGTGCCAGCTCACCACAGGGGAAGAACACTGAAGCTTTCTTT. It is translated as CASSPQGKNTEAFF. The chain employs TRBV18 and TRBJ1-1, with D perhaps TRBD1 (5 bases). Germline CDR1 is KGHSH and CDR2 is LQKENI. V was trimmed by 1 base and J by 1 base, leaving 7 bases between them. The CDR3 is made up of 14 amino acids. Drawing the rest from reference TRBV18 and TRBJ1-1, the complete variable domain is NAGVMQNPRHLVRRRGQEARLRCSPMKGHSHVYWYRQLPEEGLKFMVYLQKENIIDESGMPKERFSAEFPKEGPSILRIQQVVRGDSAAYFCASSPQGKNTEAFFGQGTRLTVV.

The chain carries TRBV3-1 (or the pseudogene TRBV3-2) and TRBJ1-2, with 7 bases that match TRBD1. With 6 bases clipped from V and 4 bases from J, the junction kept 2 bases outside the gene matches. The germline CDR1 and CDR2 sequences are LGHDT and YNNKEL (reference sequence). The CDR3 contains 12 residues. The CDR3 DNA sequence: TGTGCCAGCAGGTCAGGGGGCTATGGCTACACCTTC. Encoded protein: CASRSGGYGYTF.

The DNA for the CDR3 is TGTGCCAGCAGCTCCGGGGACGTCCTGACTTTC. Translation gives CASSSGDVLTF. The chain is built from TRBV7-9 and TRBJ2-6; D might be TRBD2 (5 bases). The CDR3 sequence is 11 residues long. V was cut by 4 bases and J by 11 bases, with 6 bases left in between. Germline CDR1 SEHNR, CDR2 FQNEAQ (reference sequence).

The chain links TRBV7-2 to TRBJ2-5; 13 bases are shared with TRBD2. This CDR3 spans 15 amino acids. V was clipped by 5 bases and J by 4 bases; unmatched bases: 4. Germline lookup yields CDR1 SGHTA and CDR2 FQGNSA. The CDR3 spells CASSLLAGGIETQYF. The DNA of the CDR3 is TGTGCCAGCAGCCTACTAGCGGGGGGGATAGAGACCCAGTACTTC.

Remarks on this clone: At the DNA level, this CDR3 is encoded by other sequences in the same sample as well. V and J are TRBV10-1 and TRBJ1-3, with TRBD1 matching over 9 bases. The CDR3 length is 16 residues. The ends lost 4 bases at V and 2 bases at J; junction bases unmatched: 6. The germline CDR1 and CDR2 sequences are WNHNN and SYGVQD (reference sequence). Written as DNA, the CDR3 is TGCGCCAGCAGTGCGGGACAGGGTACTGCTGGAAACACCATATATTTT. Its protein is CASSAGQGTAGNTIYF.

The J gene is TRBJ2-1, the V gene TRBV29-1, with TRBD2 identical over 9 bases. V dropped 6 bases and J dropped 6; count of bases not matched to a gene: 12. The germline gives CDR1 SQVTM, CDR2 ANQGSEA. CDR3 size: 15 residues. The CDR3 sequence: CSVLVVAGAGNEQFF. The CDR3 region has the DNA TGCAGCGTCCTGGTCGTAGCGGGGGCCGGCAATGAGCAGTTCTTC.

This clone showed up just a few times. The chain links TRBV4-2 to TRBJ2-1; the match to TRBD2 covers 8 bases. CDR3 size: 16 residues. CDR1 is LGHNA, CDR2 YNFKEQ, per germline. With 1 base clipped from V and 7 bases from J, the junction kept 9 bases outside the gene matches. DNA of the CDR3: TGTGCCAGCAGCCAAGGGGATAGCGGGGCCCAAAATGAGCAGTTCTTC. Translated, it gives CASSQGDSGAQNEQFF.

The V call is TRBV10-3, the J call TRBJ1-1, with D maybe TRBD1 (5 bases). Germline loops: CDR1 ENHRY, CDR2 SYGVKD. V was shortened by 2 bases and J by 3 bases, with 10 bases between the two germline ends. The CDR3 is 14 amino acids. The CDR3 sequence: CAISEGGGDTEAFF. The CDR3 DNA follows: TGTGCCATCAGTGAGGGGGGGGGAGACACTGAAGCTTTCTTT.